This is a list of T cell receptor beta chains from one sample in a study of T cell responses to AZD1222 COVID-19 vaccine. Method: immunoSEQ multiplex PCR; TCRdb's copy keeps in-frame clones and lacks some. The sample includes more than 85,000 clones, about 90% seen only once; the top ten take 6% to 9%. The source material was peripheral blood, sampled on day 0 of AZD1222 vaccination. All receptors derive from an adult in good health. The CDR3 runs from the conserved cysteine through the conserved F or W. The size field is filled for only some rows; it gives once, few, many or a size class.

V gene,clone size,CDR3 length,CDR3 protein
TRBV27,few,10,CASRSQPQHF
TRBV14,few,15,CASSQVSAGTQEQYF
TRBV7-2,.,15,CASSLIRGSPDTQYF
TRBV14,.,13,CASSQSTGNTQYF
TRBV9,.,15,CASSVGQGLDQPQHF
TRBV9,.,13,CASSVQGSTEAFF
TRBV30,.,13,CAWSVTGTRSYTF
TRBV28,.,13,CASMKGGDTEAFF
TRBV2,.,16,CASTGVTDHLSEKLFF
TRBV10-2,.,14,CASRGTGQGSPLHF
TRBV4-2,.,16,CASSQVDREQNEKLFF
TRBV19,.,12,CASSLANYGYTF
TRBV2,.,16,CASRTLGTGGTDTQYF
TRBV28,.,13,CASSRGGSYEQYF
TRBV11-2,.,13,CASSLRVNQPQHF
TRBV5-1,once,13,CASSLPGADIQYF
TRBV4-2,.,15,CASSQDAGGGTEAFF
TRBV23-1,.,13,CASSQEQGIGYTF
TRBV7-9,.,14,CASSLATRTGELFF
TRBV30,.,13,CAWSVLAQQPQHF
TRBV27,once,15,CASSREQRRGGEQYF
TRBV4-1,.,14,CASSQERMNTEAFF
TRBV4-3,once,15,CASSHGTDSYNEQFF
TRBV9,.,17,CASSGGSSGYIFGTQYF
TRBV10-1,.,14,CASPPRGLNTEAFF
TRBV11-3,.,11,CASSGQREQYF
TRBV30,.,14,CAWTRGLANEKLFF
TRBV9,.,14,CASSVDGWINEQYF
TRBV15,.,16,CATSLDRGLFGQPQHF
TRBV4-1,.,13,CASSQDRGDIQYF
TRBV7-9,.,11,CAPGFTGELFF
TRBV19,.,12,CASSIRAQPQHF
TRBV6-5,few,13,CASKRPGNTEAFF
TRBV7-9,.,14,CASSEMTFSYEQYF
TRBV4-2,.,15,CASSQEGQAVYGYTF
TRBV15,.,17,CATSRARQGRSNQPQHF
TRBV30,once,12,CAWGGQGPGYTF
TRBV24-1,few,22,CATSDPPKCPAKEDIINQPQHF
TRBV7-3,.,14,CASSLRRTTDTQYF
TRBV10-3,.,15,CAISGTSGGQETQYF
TRBV27,.,17,CASSLWGSGRVSYEQYF
TRBV3-1/TRBV3-2,.,16,CASSQEGTDSGNTIYF
TRBV6-5,.,14,CASRRTVYNSPLHF
TRBV5-1,.,14,CASSLADGNYGYTF
TRBV10-1,.,17,CANRGTHLGGSFYEQYF
TRBV25-1,.,15,CASSGPPWGTGELFF
TRBV7-6,.,15,CASSSYPPSGHGYTF
TRBV27,.,14,CASSPRANTYEQYF
TRBV6-2/TRBV6-3,.,16,CASSPRLAGGAGELFF
TRBV7-2,.,15,CASSLAQPGRGEAFF
TRBV6-2/TRBV6-3,.,18,CASSYSFRRLAGVYEQFF
TRBV9,once,13,CASSVVTGMEAFF
TRBV5-4,.,15,CASTREGQRSYEQYF
TRBV18,.,13,CASSPPVEETQYF
TRBV6-1,.,14,CASSETQAQETQYF
TRBV6-1,.,16,CASSERDRGSPDTQYF
TRBV27,.,15,CASRAGQQIPYEQYF
TRBV7-6,once,16,CASSPRIGLTGNTIYF
TRBV18,.,13,CASSPPSREPQHF